One T cell receptor beta chain is described in this entry. Under the authors' procedure: From reference gene primer amplification, estimates of nucleated cell counts were derived. Sequenced by immunoSEQ multiplex PCR; TCRdb stores in-frame clones only, minus some. The V and J calls and clone size were taken over from that table, and D and trimming were inferred from the DNA. This repertoire shows 70,000 to 90,000 clones, around four fifths found once; its top ten account for about 11%. The data originate from a study of blood T cell repertoires in COVID-19. The overall study: Samples of COVID-19 (acute and convalescent) were obtained from the United States, Italy and Spain. The cDNA or gDNA used as material had been derived from T cells, B-cell-depleted T cells, or PBMCs.

Sequenced input: peripheral blood. This TCR was sampled from a human donor in a cohort sampled during active COVID-19.

DNA of the CDR3: TGTGCCAGCAGTGGAGGCAGCCAAGAGACCCAGTACTTC. It yields the protein CASSGGSQETQYF. The chain combines TRBV2 with TRBJ2-5; D ambiguous. V was trimmed by 4 bases and J by 1 base, leaving 7 bases between them. This CDR3 has 13 amino acids. Germline lookup yields CDR1 SNHLY and CDR2 FYNNEI.